One sample yielded the 12 T cell receptor beta chains listed below, sequenced in a study of post-analysis software for immune sequencing data (dated by TCRdb to the mid-2010s). Taken with the paper, the label for time point translates to: second blood draw from one MS patient after hematopoietic stem cell transplantation. Libraries were made using PCR. Sequenced using an Illumina HiSeq 2500. To reduce PCR and sequencing biases, unique molecular identifiers were built into the TCR beta cDNA libraries. Starting from the raw public reads, TCRdb applied fastp trimming at Q25, assembled clones with MiXCR and retained in-frame beta chains. Here each entry gathers all rows of one CDR3 protein and keeps the most common genes and DNA. The sample table holds roughly 150,000 distinct CDR3 sequences, of which roughly 40% were seen once. In total, the top ten clones hold 25% to 35% of the sample. The sequences come from blood, collected after autologous hematopoietic stem cell transplantation. These receptors were taken from a girl aged 5-17 years with multiple sclerosis. Donor details come from another sample of the same person, matched by shared clones.

This clonotype was detected a few times. The chain joins TRBV14 to TRBJ1-1, with D uncertain. This CDR3 spans 13 amino acids. The germline gives CDR1 SGHDN, CDR2 FVKESK. V lost 2 bases, J lost 1 base, and 5 bases lay in between. The DNA of the CDR3 is TGTGCCAGCAGCCAATGGGGGAACACTGAAGCTTTCTTT. Encoded protein: CASSQWGNTEAFF.

The chain uses TRBV7-2 and TRBJ1-5; 8 nucleotides align to TRBD1. Trimming at V came to 5 bases and at J to 6 bases, leaving 12 bases not matched to a gene. The CDR3 spans 16 residues. Germline CDR1 and CDR2: SGHTA and FQGNSA. CDR3 DNA: TGTGCCAGCAGCCCAAGGGCAGGGGGCATGAGTCAGCCCCAGCATTTT. Encoded protein: CASSPRAGGMSQPQHF.

For this clonotype: At one boundary the junction diverges from the germline segment, which might be a read error. The rearrangement links TRBV25-1 to TRBJ2-5; perhaps TRBD2 as D (5 bases). The CDR3 consists of 12 residues. CDR1 is MGHDK, CDR2 SYGVNS, per germline. CDR3 sequence (DNA): TGCGCCAGCAGTGACTACGGGGAGACCCAGTACTTC. Amino acids: CASSDYGETQYF.

The gene calls are TRBV12-3 or TRBV12-4 and TRBJ2-1, with D possibly matching TRBD1 (5 bases). CDR3 length equals 15 residues. V was trimmed by 6 bases and J by 7 bases, leaving 19 bases between them. For the CDR3, the DNA is TGTGCCAGCAGACCCGACAAGGGGCCCCGGAATGAGCAGTTCTTC. The encoded protein is CASRPDKGPRNEQFF.

The chain carries TRBV7-9 and TRBJ1-2, with D unresolved. The CDR3 contains 16 residues. The germline gives CDR1 SEHNR, CDR2 FQNEAQ (reference sequence). V was shortened by 0 bases and J by 7 bases, with 18 bases between the two germline ends. The CDR3, as DNA: TGTGCCAGCAGCTTAGCGGATAGGGAGGCCTTGAGTGGCTACACCTTC. This translates into CASSLADREALSGYTF.

The CDR3 spells CAIKRELNNEQFF. The CDR3 DNA reads as TGTGCCATCAAGAGGGAACTGAACAATGAGCAGTTCTTC. J is TRBJ2-1 and V is TRBV10-3; weak D call: TRBD2 (5 bases). The CDR3 extends over 13 amino acids. V was clipped by 7 bases and J by 5 bases, with 12 bases between them. Germline loops: CDR1 ENHRY, CDR2 SYGVKD.

The V gene is TRBV7-3, the J gene TRBJ2-5; TRBD2 aligns across 7 bases. This CDR3 comprises 14 residues. From germline, CDR1 is SGHTA and CDR2 FQGTGA. V trimming: 4 bases; J trimming: 11 bases; junction bases outside the gene matches: 13. The CDR3 DNA reads as TGTGCCAGCAGCTCGGGCGGCGGGAGCAATGAGCAGTACTTC. It encodes CASSSGGGSNEQYF.

The chain joins TRBV28 to TRBJ2-5; 8 bases align to TRBD2. The CDR3 contains 14 residues. From germline, CDR1 is MDHEN and CDR2 SYDVKM. V was clipped by 3 bases and J by 5 bases; unmatched bases: 5. CDR3 sequence reads: CASSFREGQETQYF. The CDR3 DNA reads as TGTGCCAGCAGTTTCCGGGAGGGCCAGGAGACCCAGTACTTC.

The J gene is TRBJ1-5, the V gene TRBV28; D unresolved. Germline V gene lookup returns CDR1 MDHEN and CDR2 SYDVKM. The CDR3 extends over 16 amino acids. Trimming stripped 5 bases from V and 0 bases from J, with 14 bases between. CDR3 loop: CASSPPQLYSNQPQHF. DNA of the CDR3: TGTGCCAGCAGTCCCCCGCAGCTTTATAGCAATCAGCCCCAGCATTTT. Drawing the rest from reference TRBV28 and TRBJ1-5, the complete variable domain is DVKVTQSSRYLVKRTGEKVFLECVQDMDHENMFWYRQDPGLGLRLIYFSYDVKMKEKGDIPEGYSVSREKKERFSLILESASTNQTSMYLCASSPPQLYSNQPQHFGDGTRLSIL.

The J gene is TRBJ1-1, the V gene TRBV4-1; TRBD1 matches 8 bases. Trimming removed 2 bases from V and 4 bases from J; junction bases left unmatched: 6. The CDR3 length is 15 residues. Looked up from germline, CDR1 is MGHRA and CDR2 is YSYEKL. This chain's CDR3 is CASSQNRGAGTEAFF. The CDR3, as DNA: TGCGCCAGCAGCCAAAACAGGGGGGCGGGCACTGAAGCTTTCTTT.

V is TRBV9 and J is TRBJ2-1; 8 positions agree with TRBD2. V lost 0 bases, J lost 7 bases, and 6 bases stayed unmatched. The germline CDR1 and CDR2 sequences are SGDLS and YYNGEE. The CDR3 is 15 residues long. The CDR3 bases are TGTGCCAGCAGCGTAGCGGGAGGGCCCAGGAATGAGCAGTTCTTC. This encodes CASSVAGGPRNEQFF.

The chain has TRBV29-1 and TRBJ2-3; 7 nucleotides match TRBD1. Germline loops: CDR1 SQVTM, CDR2 ANQGSEA. J lost 2 bases, V lost 7 bases, and 9 bases had no gene match. The CDR3 is 14 residues long. The CDR3 DNA reads as TGCAGCGCTCACCGGGACAGCACCACAGATACGCAGTATTTT. It is translated as CSAHRDSTTDTQYF.